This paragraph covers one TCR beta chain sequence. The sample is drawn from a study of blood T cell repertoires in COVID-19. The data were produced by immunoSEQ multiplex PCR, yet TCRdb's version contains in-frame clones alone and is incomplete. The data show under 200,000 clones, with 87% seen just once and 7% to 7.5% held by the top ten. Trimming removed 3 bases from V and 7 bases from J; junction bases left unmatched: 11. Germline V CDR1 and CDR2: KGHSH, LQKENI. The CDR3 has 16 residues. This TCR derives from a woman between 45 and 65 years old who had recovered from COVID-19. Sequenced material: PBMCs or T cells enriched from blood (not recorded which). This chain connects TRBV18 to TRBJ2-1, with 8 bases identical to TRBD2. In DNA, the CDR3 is TGTGCCAGCTCACCGGCTGTCGCGGGAGGAGCGAATGAGCAGTTCTTC. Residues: CASSPAVAGGANEQFF.